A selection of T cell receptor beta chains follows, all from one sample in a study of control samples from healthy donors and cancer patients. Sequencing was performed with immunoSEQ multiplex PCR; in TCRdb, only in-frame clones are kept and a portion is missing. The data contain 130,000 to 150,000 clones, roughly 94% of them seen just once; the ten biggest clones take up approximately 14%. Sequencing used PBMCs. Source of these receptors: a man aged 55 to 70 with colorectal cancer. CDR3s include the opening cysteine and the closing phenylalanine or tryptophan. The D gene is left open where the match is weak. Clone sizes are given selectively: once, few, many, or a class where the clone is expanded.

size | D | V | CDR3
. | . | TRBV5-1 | CASSQPPNTEAFF
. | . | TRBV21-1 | CASNHSGGTSYEQYF
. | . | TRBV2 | CASSEGENTEAFF
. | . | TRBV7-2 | CASSPGAGLGGYTF
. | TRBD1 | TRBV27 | CASSLGQGASGELFF
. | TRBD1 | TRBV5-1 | CASSRTGGADSPLHF
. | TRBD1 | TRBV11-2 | CASRTGANEKLFF
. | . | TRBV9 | CASSVGGSGGNYGYTF
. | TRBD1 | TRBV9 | CASSLWGQGYEQYF
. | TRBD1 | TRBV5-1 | CASSSGQGSLEQYF
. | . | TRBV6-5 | CASSPRGGVTDTQYF
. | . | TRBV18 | CASSLDSNYGYTF
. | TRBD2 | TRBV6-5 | CASTPPAGGEQYF
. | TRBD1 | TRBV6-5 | CASSLGQGAYQPQHF
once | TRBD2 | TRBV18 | CASSPFGGSSYEQYF
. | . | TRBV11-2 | CASSLLSDGETQYF
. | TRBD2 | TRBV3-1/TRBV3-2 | CASSPGGTSTYEQYF
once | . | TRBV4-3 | CASSQDSGRGRGLEQYF
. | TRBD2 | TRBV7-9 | CASGSGGRADTQYF
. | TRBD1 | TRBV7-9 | CASSRQGYGNTIYF
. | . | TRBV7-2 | CASSLDRYYEQYF
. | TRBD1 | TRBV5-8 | CASSGRDRAQETQYF
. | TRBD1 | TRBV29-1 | CSVRGQGNTEAFF
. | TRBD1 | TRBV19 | CASRRQGATNEKLFF
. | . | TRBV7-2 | CASSLATGKNIQYF
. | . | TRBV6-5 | CASSYSTGGETQYF
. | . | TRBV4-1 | CASSQDRDTIKREQYF
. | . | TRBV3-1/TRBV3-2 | CASSLAGTPNTGELFF
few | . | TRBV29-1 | CSVGSQANSPLHF
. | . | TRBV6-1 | CASSDGTFSYEQYF
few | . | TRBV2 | CASSGRGASYNEQFF
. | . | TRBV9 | CASSVSPRDEQFF
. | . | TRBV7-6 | CASSFGENTEAFF
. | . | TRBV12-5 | CASGGYFSDWESYNSPLHF
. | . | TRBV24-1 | CATSDRRGQGEVTGELFF
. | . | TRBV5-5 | CASSLGPTSWNTEAFF
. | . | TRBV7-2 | CASSFRGRGTGSPLHF
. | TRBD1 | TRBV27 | CASSLSRQGWEKLFF
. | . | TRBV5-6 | CASSGSGTFSYEQYF
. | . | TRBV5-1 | CASGGIGGTDTQYF
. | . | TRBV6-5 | CASTGGNNSPLHF
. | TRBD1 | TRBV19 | CASTQGQGLFFGANVLTF
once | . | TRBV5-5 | CASSAPGALGGYTF
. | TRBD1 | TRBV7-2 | CASSSRTGGAFF
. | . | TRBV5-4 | CASAHSHGAYGYTF
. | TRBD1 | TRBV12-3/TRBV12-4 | CASTWDRLDRQYF
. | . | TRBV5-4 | CASRLAEGEQYF
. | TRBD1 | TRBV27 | CASSSLDRAGYTF
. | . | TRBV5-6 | CASSLGGLAQYF
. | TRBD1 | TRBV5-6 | CASSGKRIRDSATDTQYF
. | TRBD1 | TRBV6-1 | CASSEAWPGGLNTEAFF
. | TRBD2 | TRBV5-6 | CASSRMTSGLSYEQYF
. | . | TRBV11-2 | CASSLGQGAYEQYF
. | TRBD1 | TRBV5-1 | CASSSPGQGSNGYTF
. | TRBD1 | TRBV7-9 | CASSTGQGTNQETQYF